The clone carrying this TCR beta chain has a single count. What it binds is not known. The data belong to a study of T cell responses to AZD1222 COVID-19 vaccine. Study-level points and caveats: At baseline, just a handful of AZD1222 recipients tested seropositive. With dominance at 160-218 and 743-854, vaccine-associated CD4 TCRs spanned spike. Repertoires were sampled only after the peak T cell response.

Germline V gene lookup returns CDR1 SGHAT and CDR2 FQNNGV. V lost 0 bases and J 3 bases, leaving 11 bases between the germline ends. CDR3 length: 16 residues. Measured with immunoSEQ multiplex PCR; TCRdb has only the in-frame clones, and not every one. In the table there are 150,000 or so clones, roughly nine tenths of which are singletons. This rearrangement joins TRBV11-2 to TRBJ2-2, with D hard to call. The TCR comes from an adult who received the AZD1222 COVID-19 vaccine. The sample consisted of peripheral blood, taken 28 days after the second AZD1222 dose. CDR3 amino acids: CASSLDRGAHTGELFF. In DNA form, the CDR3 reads TGTGCCAGCAGCTTAGATCGTGGAGCCCACACCGGGGAGCTGTTTTTT.